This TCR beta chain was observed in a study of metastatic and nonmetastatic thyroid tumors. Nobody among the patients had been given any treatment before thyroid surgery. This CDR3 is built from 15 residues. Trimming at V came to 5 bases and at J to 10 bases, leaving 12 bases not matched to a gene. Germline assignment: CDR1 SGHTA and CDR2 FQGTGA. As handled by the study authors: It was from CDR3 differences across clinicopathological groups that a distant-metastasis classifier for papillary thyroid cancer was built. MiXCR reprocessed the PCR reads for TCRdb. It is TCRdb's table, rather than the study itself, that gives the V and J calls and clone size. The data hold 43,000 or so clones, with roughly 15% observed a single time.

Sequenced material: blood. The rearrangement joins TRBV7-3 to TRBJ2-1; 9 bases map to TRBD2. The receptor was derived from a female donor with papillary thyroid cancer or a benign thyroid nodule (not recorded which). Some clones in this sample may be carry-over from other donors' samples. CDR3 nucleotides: TGTGCCAGCAGCCCAGCGGGGGGCCCCTGGGAAGAGCAGTTCTTC. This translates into CASSPAGGPWEEQFF.